The present T cell receptor beta chain was sequenced within a study of shared clonotypes between healthy human individuals. The CDR3 extends over 19 amino acids. Germline lookup yields CDR1 LGHNA and CDR2 YNFKEQ. Between the trimmed V and J ends, which lost 4 bases and 6 bases, there was a span of 27 bases. Method: immunoSEQ multiplex PCR; TCRdb's copy keeps in-frame clones and lacks some. The table records about 2,200,000 clones, roughly 91% of them present only once. Selected positively for CCR7 and CD45RO-negative, naive CD8 cells excluded terminally differentiated effector memory CD45RA+ cells. The sample holds a few counts of this clone.

This sequence was found in a man aged 18-30 years in good health. Some clones in this sample may be carry-over from other donors' samples. The rearrangement joins TRBV4-2 to TRBJ2-2; tentative D call: TRBD2 (6 bases). The specimen sequenced was naive CD8+ T cells from PBMCs. CDR3 protein: CASSLGGMAGAVNAGELFF. The CDR3 coding sequence is TGTGCCAGCAGCCTGGGGGGAATGGCCGGGGCAGTCAATGCCGGGGAGCTGTTTTTT.